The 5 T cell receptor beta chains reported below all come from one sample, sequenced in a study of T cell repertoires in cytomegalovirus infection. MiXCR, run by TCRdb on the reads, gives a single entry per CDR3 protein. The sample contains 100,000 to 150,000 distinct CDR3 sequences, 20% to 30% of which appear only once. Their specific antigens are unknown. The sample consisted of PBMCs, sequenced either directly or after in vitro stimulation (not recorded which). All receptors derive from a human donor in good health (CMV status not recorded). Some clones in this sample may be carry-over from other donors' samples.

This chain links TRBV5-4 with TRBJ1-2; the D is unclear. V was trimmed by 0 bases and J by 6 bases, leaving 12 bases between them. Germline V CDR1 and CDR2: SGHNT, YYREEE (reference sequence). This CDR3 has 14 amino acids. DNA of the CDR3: TGTGCCAGCAGCTTGGTGGTTCCCACCGATGGCTACACCTTC. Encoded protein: CASSLVVPTDGYTF.

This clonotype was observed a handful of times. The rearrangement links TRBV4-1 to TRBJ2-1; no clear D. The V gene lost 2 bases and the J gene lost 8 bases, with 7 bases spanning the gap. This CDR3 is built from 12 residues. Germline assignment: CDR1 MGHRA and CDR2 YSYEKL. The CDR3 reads CASSQKFDEQFF. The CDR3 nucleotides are TGCGCCAGCAGCCAAAAGTTCGATGAGCAGTTCTTC.

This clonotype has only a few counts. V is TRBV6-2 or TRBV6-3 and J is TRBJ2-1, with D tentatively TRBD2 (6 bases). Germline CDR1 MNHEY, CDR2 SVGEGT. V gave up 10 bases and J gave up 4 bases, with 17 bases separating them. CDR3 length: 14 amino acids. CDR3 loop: CATAGLSLYNEQFF. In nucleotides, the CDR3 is TGTGCCACCGCGGGACTGTCGTTGTACAATGAGCAGTTCTTC.

The CDR3 sequence: CASSIKDGNTEAFF. The CDR3 bases are TGTGCCAGCTCAATAAAGGACGGGAACACTGAAGCTTTCTTT. V gene TRBV18 combines with J gene TRBJ1-1; no firm D call. The V and J ends lost 5 bases and 1 base respectively, with 11 bases between them. The CDR3 totals 14 residues. Per germline, CDR1 KGHSH and CDR2 LQKENI.

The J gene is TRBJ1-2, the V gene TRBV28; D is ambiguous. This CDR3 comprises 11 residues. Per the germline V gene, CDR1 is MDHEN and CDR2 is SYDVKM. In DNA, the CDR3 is TGTGCGTGTGAAGGGAACTATGGCTACACCTTC. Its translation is CACEGNYGYTF.